A selection of T cell receptor beta chains follows, all from one sample in a study of blood T cell repertoires in COVID-19. Assay: immunoSEQ multiplex PCR; the TCRdb copy retains only in-frame clones and omits some. Altogether 200,000 or so clones are present, about 88% being singletons, with the ten largest covering over 2%. The material sequenced was PBMCs or T cells enriched from blood (not recorded which). These TCRs come from a woman aged 40-49 years with acute COVID-19. Both conserved end residues are part of each CDR3. The D gene is left open where the match is weak. The listing skips clone size in some rows; elsewhere it reads once, few, many or a size class.

clone_size j_call v_call d_call cdr3_nt cdr3_aa
once TRBJ2-1 TRBV7-9 NA TGTGCCAGCAGCCCCCGGGAGTTGATGAACAATGAGCAGTTCTTC CASSPRELMNNEQFF
NA TRBJ2-3 TRBV28 NA TGTGCCAGCAGTTTAGCGGGACCCACAGATACGCAGTATTTT CASSLAGPTDTQYF
NA TRBJ1-2 TRBV24-1 NA TGTGCCACCAGTGATCCGAACTATGGCTACACCTTC CATSDPNYGYTF
once TRBJ1-5 TRBV4-2 NA TGTGCCAGCAGCCAAGATCCAGGGGAGGGTCAGCCCCAGCATTTT CASSQDPGEGQPQHF
NA TRBJ2-1 TRBV30 NA TGTGCCTGGAGCTTAGACTTGTACAATGAGCAGTTCTTC CAWSLDLYNEQFF
once TRBJ1-1 TRBV30 NA TGTGCCTGGGCGGGAACAACTGAAGCTTTCTTT CAWAGTTEAFF
NA TRBJ1-2 TRBV5-1 TRBD1 TGCGCCAGCAGCACGACAGGGGGGCCTACAGACTATGGCTACACCTTC CASSTTGGPTDYGYTF
NA TRBJ2-3 TRBV11-2 TRBD2 TGTGCCAGCAGCCAACTAGCGTCTAGCACAGATACGCAGTATTTT CASSQLASSTDTQYF
NA TRBJ1-5 TRBV18 NA TGTGCCAGCTCACCAGGGAGCCAACAGCCCCAGCATTTT CASSPGSQQPQHF
NA TRBJ2-1 TRBV14 NA TGTGCCAGCAGCCAGGAGGGCTACAATGAGCAGTTCTTC CASSQEGYNEQFF
NA TRBJ1-2 TRBV2 NA TGTGCCAGTGTTATGTCAGGTGCTAACTATGGCTACACCTTC CASVMSGANYGYTF
NA TRBJ1-1 TRBV30 NA TGTGCCTGGAGTGTACAGGAGAACACTGAAGCTTTCTTT CAWSVQENTEAFF
NA TRBJ2-3 TRBV7-2 TRBD2 TGTGCCAGCAGCTTCGCTAGCGGACCCACAGATACGCAGTATTTT CASSFASGPTDTQYF
NA TRBJ1-5 TRBV27 NA TGTGCCAGCCGGGAAAGGGATCAGCCCCAGCATTTT CASRERDQPQHF
NA TRBJ2-5 TRBV7-2 TRBD1 TGTGCCAGCAGCTACGGGACAGAAGAGACCCAGTACTTC CASSYGTEETQYF
once TRBJ2-2 TRBV4-2 TRBD2 TGTGCCAGCAGCCAAGCACTTAGGACTAGCGGGGGGAGAAACACCGGGGAGCTGTTTTTT CASSQALRTSGGRNTGELFF
NA TRBJ2-1 TRBV5-1 TRBD2 TGCGCCAGCAGCTTGTTAGCGGGGGGCTACAATGAGCAGTTCTTC CASSLLAGGYNEQFF
few TRBJ2-4 TRBV12-1 NA TGTGCCAGCAGCCCATTAGCGGAACTAGCCAAAAACATTCAGTACTTC CASSPLAELAKNIQYF
once TRBJ1-5 TRBV2 NA TGTGCCAGCATGGACAGTTCCGATAGCAATCAGCCCCAGCATTTT CASMDSSDSNQPQHF
once TRBJ2-7 TRBV7-2 TRBD1 TGTGCCAGCAGCTTAGCCGGACAGGGTATCGACGAGCAGTACTTC CASSLAGQGIDEQYF
NA TRBJ2-1 TRBV12-5 NA TGTGCTAGTCGGCTGGACTGGGCAAAACTCTACAATGAGCAGTTCTTC CASRLDWAKLYNEQFF
once TRBJ2-7 TRBV28 TRBD2 TGTGCCAGCGAAGACCGCGGGGGATTCTACGAGCAGTACTTC CASEDRGGFYEQYF
NA TRBJ1-2 TRBV7-2 TRBD1 TGTGCCAGCAGCTTAGACAGGGGGTCTCATGGCTACACCTTC CASSLDRGSHGYTF
NA TRBJ1-6 TRBV23-1 NA TGCGCCAGCAGTCAATACTGCTCACCCCTCCACTTT CASSQYCSPLHF
once TRBJ1-3 TRBV6-5 TRBD1 TGTGCCAGCAACCCTTGGAGGGGGCTCGGAAACACCATATATTTT CASNPWRGLGNTIYF
NA TRBJ2-3 TRBV4-1 TRBD2 TGCGCCAGCAGCCCCAGTCCCGGGACTAGGGTAGCAGATACGCAGTATTTT CASSPSPGTRVADTQYF
NA TRBJ2-3 TRBV3-1/TRBV3-2 TRBD2 TGTGCCAGCAGCCAAGAGTCTAGCGGGACGGCAGATACGCAGTATTTT CASSQESSGTADTQYF
NA TRBJ2-3 TRBV5-4 NA TGTGCCAGCAGCTTAGGGGGAACCCTCACAGATACGCAGTATTTT CASSLGGTLTDTQYF
NA TRBJ2-7 TRBV5-1 NA TGCGCCAGCAGCTTGGAGGGGTTCTCCTACGAGCAGTACTTC CASSLEGFSYEQYF
NA TRBJ2-2 TRBV7-3 TRBD2 TGTGCCAGCAGCTTGGGACTAGCGGGGACCGGGGAGCTGTTTTTT CASSLGLAGTGELFF
NA TRBJ1-5 TRBV13 TRBD1 TGTGCCAGCAGCGAACGACAGGGAGGTCAGCCCCAGCATTTT CASSERQGGQPQHF
NA TRBJ2-7 TRBV4-3 TRBD2 TGCGCCAGCAGCCAAGGGACTAGCGGGAGTCGCTACGAGCAGTACTTC CASSQGTSGSRYEQYF
NA TRBJ2-3 TRBV7-2 TRBD2 TGTGCCAGCAGCCCATGGACTAGCGGGGTTAGCACAGATACGCAGTATTTT CASSPWTSGVSTDTQYF
NA TRBJ1-1 TRBV24-1 NA TGTGCCACCAGTGATTTGCCGACTAACACTGAAGCTTTCTTT CATSDLPTNTEAFF
NA TRBJ2-3 TRBV5-1 NA TGCGCCAGCAGCTTGGCACAAAGAGAGGGTACGCAGTATTTT CASSLAQREGTQYF
NA TRBJ1-2 TRBV5-1 TRBD1 TGCGCCAGCAGCATGGGACAGACTCTTACTTATGGCTACACCTTC CASSMGQTLTYGYTF
NA TRBJ2-3 TRBV12-3/TRBV12-4 TRBD2 TGTGCCACAACTAGCGGGAGGCGGGATACGCAGTATTTT CATTSGRRDTQYF
NA TRBJ2-7 TRBV24-1 TRBD2 TGTGCCACGAGGGACTATGGGGCTCCCCCCCTCGAGCAGTACTTC CATRDYGAPPLEQYF
NA TRBJ2-5 TRBV12-3/TRBV12-4 NA TGTGCCAGCAGTTTAGGCAGGGCAGAGACCCAGTACTTC CASSLGRAETQYF
NA TRBJ2-3 TRBV7-9 TRBD2 TGTGCCAGCAGCTTCCCTAGCGGGGGCACAGATACGCAGTATTTT CASSFPSGGTDTQYF
NA TRBJ2-7 TRBV7-2 TRBD2 TGTGCCAGCAGCTCAGAACTAGCGGGAGGCAACGAGCAGTACTTC CASSSELAGGNEQYF
NA TRBJ2-3 TRBV11-2 NA TGTGCCAGCAGCTTAACCGGGACAAGGCGTTTCATGGATACGCAGTATTTT CASSLTGTRRFMDTQYF
NA TRBJ2-2 TRBV18 NA TGTGCCAGCTCACCCAGGACAGCCGCGAACACCGGGGAGCTGTTTTTT CASSPRTAANTGELFF
NA TRBJ1-4 TRBV25-1 NA TGTGCCAGCAAGGGGTTTGAAAAACTGTTTTTT CASKGFEKLFF